This TCR beta chain came from a study of Graves' ophthalmopathy and Graves' hyperthyroidism. Study findings and constraints: With a specificity of just under 75% and a sensitivity of more than 65%, the model predicted ophthalmopathy progression. Appearing in blood as well were most expanded thyroid clonotypes above 0.001 frequency.

As for this clonotype: No antigen is known for it.

The CDR3 spans 15 residues. Between the trimmed V and J ends, which lost 0 bases and 3 bases, there was a span of 12 bases. Germline CDR1 SGHRS, CDR2 YFSETQ. For repertoire sequencing, the TCR beta CDR3 regions were amplified from RNA transcripts. Second-round multiplex PCR followed a first-round RT-PCR using HTBI primers. TCRdb called the multiplex PCR reads again in MiXCR, with one record for every CDR3 protein. The data show about 390,000 distinct CDR3 sequences, roughly 15% seen once. The chain is built from TRBV5-1 and TRBJ1-1; D possibly corresponds to TRBD1 (6 bases). Sequences were obtained from peripheral blood. This clonotype was obtained from a woman under 30 with stable Graves' hyperthyroidism. For the CDR3, the DNA is TGCGCCAGCAGCTTGGCCGGGACATCTCACACTGAAGCTTTCTTT. The encoded protein is CASSLAGTSHTEAFF.